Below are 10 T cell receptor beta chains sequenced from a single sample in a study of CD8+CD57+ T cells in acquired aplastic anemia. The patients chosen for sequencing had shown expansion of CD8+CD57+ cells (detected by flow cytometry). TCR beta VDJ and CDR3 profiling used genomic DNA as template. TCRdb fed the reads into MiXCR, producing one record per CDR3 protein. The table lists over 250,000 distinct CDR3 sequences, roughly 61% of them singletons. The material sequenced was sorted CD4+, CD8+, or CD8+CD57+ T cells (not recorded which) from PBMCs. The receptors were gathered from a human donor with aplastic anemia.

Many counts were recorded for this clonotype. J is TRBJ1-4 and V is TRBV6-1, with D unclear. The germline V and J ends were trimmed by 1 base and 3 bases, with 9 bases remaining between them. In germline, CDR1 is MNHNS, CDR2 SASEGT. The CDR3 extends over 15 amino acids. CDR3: CASSEDPTANEKLFF. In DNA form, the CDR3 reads TGTGCCAGCAGTGAAGATCCAACAGCTAATGAAAAACTGTTTTTT.

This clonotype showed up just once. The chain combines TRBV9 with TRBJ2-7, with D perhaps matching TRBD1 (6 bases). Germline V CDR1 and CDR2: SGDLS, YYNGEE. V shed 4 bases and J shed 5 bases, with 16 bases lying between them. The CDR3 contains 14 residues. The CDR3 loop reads CASSQGTRGDEQYF. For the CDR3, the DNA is TGTGCCAGCAGCCAAGGGACCAGGGGAGACGAGCAGTACTTC.

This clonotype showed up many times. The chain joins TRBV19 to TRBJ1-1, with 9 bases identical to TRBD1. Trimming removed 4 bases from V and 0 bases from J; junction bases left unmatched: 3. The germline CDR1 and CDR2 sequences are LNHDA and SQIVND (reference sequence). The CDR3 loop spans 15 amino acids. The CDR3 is CASSTRQGVNTEAFF. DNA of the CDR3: TGTGCCAGTAGTACGAGACAGGGGGTGAACACTGAAGCTTTCTTT.

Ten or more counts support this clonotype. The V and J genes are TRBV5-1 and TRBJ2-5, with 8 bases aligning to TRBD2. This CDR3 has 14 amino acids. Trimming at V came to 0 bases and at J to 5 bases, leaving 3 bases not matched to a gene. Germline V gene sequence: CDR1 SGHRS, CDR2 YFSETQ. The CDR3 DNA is TGCGCCAGCAGCTTGGCCGGGGGGGTTGAGACCCAGTACTTC. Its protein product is CASSLAGGVETQYF.

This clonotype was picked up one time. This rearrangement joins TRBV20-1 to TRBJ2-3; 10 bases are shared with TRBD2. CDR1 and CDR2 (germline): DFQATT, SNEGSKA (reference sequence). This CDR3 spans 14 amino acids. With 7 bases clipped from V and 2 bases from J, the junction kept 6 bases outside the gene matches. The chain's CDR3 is CSGALAGDTDTQYF. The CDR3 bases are TGCAGTGGGGCCCTAGCGGGGGACACAGATACGCAGTATTTT.

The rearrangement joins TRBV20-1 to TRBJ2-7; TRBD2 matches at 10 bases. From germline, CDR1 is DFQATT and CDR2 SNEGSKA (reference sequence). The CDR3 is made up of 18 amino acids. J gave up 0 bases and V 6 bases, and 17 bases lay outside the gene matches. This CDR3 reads CSAISGTSVREGSYEQYF. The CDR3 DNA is TGCAGTGCAATTTCCGGGACTAGCGTGAGGGAGGGCTCCTACGAGCAGTACTTC.

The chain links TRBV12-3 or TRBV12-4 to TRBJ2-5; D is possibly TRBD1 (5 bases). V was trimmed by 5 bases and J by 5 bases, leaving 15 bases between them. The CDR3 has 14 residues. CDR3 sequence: CASSPTWGLETQYF. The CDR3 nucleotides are TGTGCCAGCAGTCCGACATGGGGCTTGGAGACCCAGTACTTC.

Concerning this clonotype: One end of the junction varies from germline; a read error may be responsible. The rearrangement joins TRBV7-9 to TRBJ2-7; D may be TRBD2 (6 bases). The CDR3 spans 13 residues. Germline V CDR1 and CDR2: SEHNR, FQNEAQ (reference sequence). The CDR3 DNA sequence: TGTACCAGCAGCATCGGGGGACTCGGGGAGCAGTACTTC. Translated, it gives CTSSIGGLGEQYF.

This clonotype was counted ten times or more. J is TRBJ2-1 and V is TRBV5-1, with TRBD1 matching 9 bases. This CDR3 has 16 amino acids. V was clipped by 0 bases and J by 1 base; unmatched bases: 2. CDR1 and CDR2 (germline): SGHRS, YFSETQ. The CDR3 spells CASSLAGQGSYNEQFF. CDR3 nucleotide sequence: TGCGCCAGCAGCTTGGCAGGACAGGGGTCCTACAATGAGCAGTTCTTC.

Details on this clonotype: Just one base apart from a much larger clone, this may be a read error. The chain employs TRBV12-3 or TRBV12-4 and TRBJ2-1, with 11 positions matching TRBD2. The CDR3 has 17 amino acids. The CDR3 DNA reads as TGTGCCAGCAGTTCCGCCCGCGGGACTAGCGGTTACAATGAGCAGCTCTTC. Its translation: CASSSARGTSGYNEQLF.